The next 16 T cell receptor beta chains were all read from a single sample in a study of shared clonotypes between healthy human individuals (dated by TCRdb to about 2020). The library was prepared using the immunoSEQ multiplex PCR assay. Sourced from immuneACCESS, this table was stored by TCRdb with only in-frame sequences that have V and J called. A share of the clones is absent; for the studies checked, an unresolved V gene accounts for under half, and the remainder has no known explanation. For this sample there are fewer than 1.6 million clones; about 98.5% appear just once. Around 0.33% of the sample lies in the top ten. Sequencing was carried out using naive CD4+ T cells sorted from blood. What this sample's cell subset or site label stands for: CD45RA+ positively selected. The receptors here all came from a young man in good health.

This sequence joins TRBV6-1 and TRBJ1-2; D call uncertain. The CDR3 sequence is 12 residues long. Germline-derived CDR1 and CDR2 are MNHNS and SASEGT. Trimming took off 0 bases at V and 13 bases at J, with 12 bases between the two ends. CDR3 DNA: TGTGCCAGCAGTGAAGCGCTTGTGATTCCCACCTTC. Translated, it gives CASSEALVIPTF.

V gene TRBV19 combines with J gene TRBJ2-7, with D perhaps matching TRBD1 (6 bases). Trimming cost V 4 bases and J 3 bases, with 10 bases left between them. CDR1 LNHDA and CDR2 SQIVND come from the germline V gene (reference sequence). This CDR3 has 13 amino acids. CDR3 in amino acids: CASSRAGVYEQYF. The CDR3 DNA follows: TGTGCCAGTAGTAGGGCAGGGGTCTACGAGCAGTACTTC.

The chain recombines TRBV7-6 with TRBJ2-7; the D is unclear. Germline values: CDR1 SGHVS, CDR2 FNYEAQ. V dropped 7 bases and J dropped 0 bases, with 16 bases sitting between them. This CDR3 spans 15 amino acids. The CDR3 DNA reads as TGTGCCAGCACCCCGGGCAGGCTCAGCTCCTACGAGCAGTACTTC. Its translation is CASTPGRLSSYEQYF.

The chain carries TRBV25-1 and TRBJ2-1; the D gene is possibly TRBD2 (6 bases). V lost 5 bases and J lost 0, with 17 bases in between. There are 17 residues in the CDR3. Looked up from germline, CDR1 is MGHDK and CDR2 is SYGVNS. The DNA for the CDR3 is TGTGCCAGCAGTCCGCGGGCGGGGACGAGCTCCTACAATGAGCAGTTCTTC. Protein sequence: CASSPRAGTSSYNEQFF.

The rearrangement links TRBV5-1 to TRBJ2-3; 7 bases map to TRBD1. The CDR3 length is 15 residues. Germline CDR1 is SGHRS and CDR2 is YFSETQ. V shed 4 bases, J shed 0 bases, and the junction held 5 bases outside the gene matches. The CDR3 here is CASSRQTGSTDTQYF. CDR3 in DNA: TGCGCCAGCAGCCGACAGACAGGGAGCACAGATACGCAGTATTTT.

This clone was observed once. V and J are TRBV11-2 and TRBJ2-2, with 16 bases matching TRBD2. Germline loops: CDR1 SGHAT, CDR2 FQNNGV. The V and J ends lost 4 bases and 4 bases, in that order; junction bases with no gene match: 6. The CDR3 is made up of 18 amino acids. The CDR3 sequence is CASSSGLAGGPGTGELFF. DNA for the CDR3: TGTGCCAGCAGCTCGGGACTAGCGGGAGGGCCAGGCACCGGGGAGCTGTTTTTT.

For the CDR3, the DNA is TGTGCCAGTGGCAGGGGGGGAGGTTACGAGCAGTACTTC. It encodes CASGRGGGYEQYF. The rearrangement uses TRBV19 and TRBJ2-7; the D gene could be TRBD1 or TRBD2 (7 bases each). V was trimmed by 8 bases and J by 4 bases, leaving 15 bases between them. The length of the CDR3 is 13 residues. Germline values: CDR1 LNHDA, CDR2 SQIVND (reference sequence).

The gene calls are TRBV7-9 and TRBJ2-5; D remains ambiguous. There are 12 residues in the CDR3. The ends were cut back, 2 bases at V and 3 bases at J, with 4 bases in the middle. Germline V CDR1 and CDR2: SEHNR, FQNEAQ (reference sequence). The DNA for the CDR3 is TGTGCCAGCAGCTTAAGAAAAGAGACCCAGTACTTC. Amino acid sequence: CASSLRKETQYF.

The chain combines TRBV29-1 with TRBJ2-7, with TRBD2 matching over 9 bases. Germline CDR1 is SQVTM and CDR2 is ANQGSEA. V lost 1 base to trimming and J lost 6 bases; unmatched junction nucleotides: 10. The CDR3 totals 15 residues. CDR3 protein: CSVEAPGGRATEQYF. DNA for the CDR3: TGCAGCGTTGAAGCCCCTGGCGGGAGGGCCACCGAGCAGTACTTC.

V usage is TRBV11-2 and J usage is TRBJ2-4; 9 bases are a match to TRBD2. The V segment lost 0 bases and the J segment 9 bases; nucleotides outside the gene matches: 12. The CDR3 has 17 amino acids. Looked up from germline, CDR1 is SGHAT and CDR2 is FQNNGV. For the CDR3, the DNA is TGTGCCAGCAGCTTAGAATGGAGTAGCGGGAGATACGGCATTCAGTACTTC. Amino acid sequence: CASSLEWSSGRYGIQYF.

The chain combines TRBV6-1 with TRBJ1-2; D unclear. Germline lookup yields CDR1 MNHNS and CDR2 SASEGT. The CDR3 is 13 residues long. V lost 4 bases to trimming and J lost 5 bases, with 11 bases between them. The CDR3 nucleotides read TGTGCCAGCAGTGTTGAGGGCCGGTATGGCTACACCTTC. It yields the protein CASSVEGRYGYTF.

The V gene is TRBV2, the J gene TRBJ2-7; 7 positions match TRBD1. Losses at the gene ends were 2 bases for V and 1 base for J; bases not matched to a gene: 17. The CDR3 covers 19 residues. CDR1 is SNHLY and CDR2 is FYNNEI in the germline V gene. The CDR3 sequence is CASSEISQGVISRSYEQYF. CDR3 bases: TGTGCCAGCAGTGAAATCTCGCAGGGGGTCATTTCACGGTCCTACGAGCAGTACTTC.

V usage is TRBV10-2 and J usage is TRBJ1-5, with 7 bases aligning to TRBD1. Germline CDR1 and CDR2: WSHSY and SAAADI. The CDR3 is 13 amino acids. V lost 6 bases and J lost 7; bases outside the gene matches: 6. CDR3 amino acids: CASRGTESQPQHF. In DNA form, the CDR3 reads TGCGCCAGCAGGGGGACAGAGTCCCAGCCCCAGCATTTT.

CDR3 nucleotides: TGCAGCGTTGAAGATCGGGCGGGAGTATCACCCACAGATACGCAGTATTTT. Amino acid sequence: CSVEDRAGVSPTDTQYF. This chain joins TRBV29-1 and TRBJ2-3; 7 nucleotides agree with TRBD2. CDR1 and CDR2 (germline): SQVTM, ANQGSEA. V lost 0 bases and J lost 2; bases outside the gene matches: 11. This CDR3 is 17 amino acids long.

The CDR3: CSVVIAGGSTDTQYF. The CDR3 nucleotides are TGCAGCGTTGTTATCGCGGGAGGGAGCACAGATACGCAGTATTTT. V is TRBV29-1 and J is TRBJ2-3; 9 bases line up with TRBD2. This CDR3 region has 15 residues. Per germline, CDR1 SQVTM and CDR2 ANQGSEA. V dropped 4 bases and J dropped 0; count of bases not matched to a gene: 5.

The CDR3 reads CASSIFGGGTSVPNEQFF. DNA of the CDR3: TGTGCCAGTAGTATTTTTGGCGGAGGGACTAGCGTACCCAATGAGCAGTTCTTC. The chain carries TRBV19 and TRBJ2-1; 10 nucleotides agree with TRBD2. There are 18 residues in the CDR3. The trim removed 3 bases at V and 6 bases at J, leaving 14 bases unmatched. Germline V CDR1 and CDR2: LNHDA, SQIVND (reference sequence).